The sequence of this TCR beta chain was determined in a study of blood T cell repertoires in COVID-19. The overall study: The study drew acute and convalescent COVID-19 samples from the United States, Italy and Spain. PBMCs, B-cell-depleted T cells, or T cells provided the cDNA or gDNA that made up the material.

Original data processing: Amplification of reference gene primers was used by the study to estimate nucleated cell counts. Libraries were prepared by immunoSEQ multiplex PCR; TCRdb keeps only in-frame clonotypes and omits some of them. V, J and clone size derive from that table, while D and trimming were established from the DNA sequence. Among some 150,000 clones listed, roughly 89% were seen once. The junction had 4 bases not matched to a gene; V was cut back by 0 bases and J by 7 bases. This CDR3 comprises 15 residues. CDR1 is SGDLS and CDR2 is YYNGEE in the germline V gene. The sample taken for sequencing was peripheral blood. The chain joins TRBV9 to TRBJ2-3; 11 bases map to TRBD2. The clonotype was recovered from a woman aged 55-70 years who had recovered from COVID-19. CDR3 protein: CASSVGLAGSHTQYF. The CDR3 DNA sequence: TGTGCCAGCAGCGTAGGACTAGCGGGGTCCCATACGCAGTATTTT.